This paragraph covers one TCR beta chain sequence. What it recognizes is unknown. Trimming pared 1 base from V and 2 bases from J, leaving 9 bases between. Looked up from germline, CDR1 is SGHTA and CDR2 is FQGNSA. CDR3 length: 15 amino acids. It was with 60 Vbeta and 13 Jbeta primers that the PCR ran. Measured with immunoSEQ multiplex PCR; TCRdb has only the in-frame clones, and not every one. The top ten clones hold around 8% of a sample with more than 100,000 clones, over 70% of them seen once. These data come from a study of cytomegalovirus exposure and HLA in healthy donors. Findings and caveats of the study: A later analysis found that most CMV-associated TCR beta chains appeared HLA-restricted. According to reports, the classifier identified cytomegalovirus status with high specificity and sensitivity.

The source is a female donor in good health and CMV-seropositive. The sequencing sample was made of PBMCs. This rearrangement joins TRBV7-2 to TRBJ2-1; perhaps TRBD2 as D (5 bases). The CDR3 DNA reads TGTGCCAGCAGCTTAGGACCGGGAACCTACAATGAGCAGTTCTTC. Its protein is CASSLGPGTYNEQFF.